This T cell receptor (beta chain) was observed in a study of early T cells in non-severe SARS-CoV-2 infection. cDNA molecules, individually, were tagged with unique molecular identifiers. TCRdb re-called the 5' RACE reads with MiXCR, one entry per CDR3 protein. The data hold 15,000 to 20,000 distinct CDR3 sequences, with about 5% observed a single time. V lost 7 bases to trimming and J lost 2 bases, with 15 bases between them. In germline, CDR1 is MDHEN, CDR2 SYDVKM. The CDR3 has 14 amino acids. The origin of this receptor is an adult who was a healthcare worker with PCR-confirmed SARS-CoV-2 infection or an uninfected control (not recorded which). The chain combines TRBV28 with TRBJ2-7, with D perhaps matching TRBD2 (5 bases). Input material: whole blood. The CDR3 nucleotides read TGTGCCAGCACCTCCCCGAGGGCTCCCTACGAGCAGTACTTC. Amino acid sequence: CASTSPRAPYEQYF. Together with reference TRBV28 and TRBJ2-7, the CDR3 gives the full variable domain: DVKVTQSSRYLVKRTGEKVFLECVQDMDHENMFWYRQDPGLGLRLIYFSYDVKMKEKGDIPEGYSVSREKKERFSLILESASTNQTSMYLCASTSPRAPYEQYFGPGTRLTVT.